The clone carrying this T cell receptor beta chain turned up a few times. Its target is unknown. Primers included in the PCR were 60 Vbeta and 13 Jbeta primers. The repertoire was sequenced with immunoSEQ multiplex PCR; TCRdb's copy has only in-frame clones and lacks some. The sample lists 110,000 or so clones; 65% to 85% were seen once. Germline CDR1 is SGHTA and CDR2 is FQGNSA. The length of the CDR3 is 13 residues. V was pared by 1 base and J by 4 bases, with 7 bases between. This entry is derived from a study of cytomegalovirus exposure and HLA in healthy donors. The overall study: Around 200 million T cells yielded more than 95 million unique TCR beta sequences, as an earlier analysis found. Study-level points and caveats: The Asian-associated ancestry cluster reportedly had fewer N-insertions than the approximately 690-donor mean in a later analysis. Follow-up analysis seemed to connect common viral pathogens with several of the most significant clusters identified. Investigators reported fewer than 200 TCR beta chains as tied to cytomegalovirus.

Sequencing was done on a sample of PBMCs. V gene TRBV7-2 combines with J gene TRBJ1-2; no definite D call. This clonotype originated in a woman in her thirties or forties in good health and CMV-seropositive. CDR3 coding DNA: TGTGCCAGCAGCTTAGTCCCCAGCTATGGCTACACCTTC. Protein product: CASSLVPSYGYTF.